The rows below give T cell receptor beta chains drawn from one sample of a study of T-cell memory formation after mild COVID-19. One entry per CDR3 protein, called by TCRdb with MiXCR from the 5' RACE reads. The profile shows 250,000 to 350,000 distinct CDR3 sequences, roughly 16% of them singletons. Material: PBMCs or a T cell subset sorted from them (not recorded which). All receptors derive from a man aged 18 to 30 who had mild COVID-19 (a few samples of this study predate the infection). Cell type and time point are not known. Both conserved end residues are part of each CDR3. Fields, in order: clone size, J gene, D gene, V gene, CDR3 protein, CDR3 DNA. D genes are given only for firm matches. Expanded clones get a size class; other rows say once, few or many, or leave the size out.

>NA|TRBJ1-1|NA|TRBV2
CASSDLSGGGTEAFF
TGTGCCAGCAGTGATTTATCTGGGGGGGGCACTGAAGCTTTCTTT
>NA|TRBJ1-6|NA|TRBV5-1
CASSLSWGGGLLAPLHF
TGCGCCAGCAGCTTGTCGTGGGGTGGAGGTCTTCTGGCACCCCTCCACTTT
>many|TRBJ2-3|NA|TRBV6-4
CASSGNPTDTQYF
TGTGCCAGCAGTGGGAACCCAACAGATACGCAGTATTTT
>NA|TRBJ2-1|NA|TRBV6-6
CASSYSSEQGKRF
TGTGCCAGCAGTTACAGTTCGGAGCAGGGCAAGAGGTTC
>NA|TRBJ1-6|NA|TRBV4-1
CASRSLGRSPLHF
TGCGCCAGCAGATCCTTGGGACGGTCACCCCTCCACTTT
>few|TRBJ2-4|NA|TRBV6-5
CASSYVWQGGDIQYF
TGTGCCAGCAGTTACGTGTGGCAGGGGGGGGACATTCAGTACTTC
>few|TRBJ2-3|TRBD2|TRBV3-1
CASSQGAGSTDTQYF
TGTGCCAGCAGCCAGGGAGCGGGGAGCACAGATACGCAGTATTTT
>NA|TRBJ2-5|NA|TRBV5-1
CASSLVRLWGETQYF
TGCGCCAGCAGCCTGGTCCGCCTCTGGGGAGAGACCCAGTACTTC
>NA|TRBJ1-2|NA|TRBV18
CASSPPGLKGNDYGYTF
TGTGCCAGCTCACCTCCCGGGTTGAAGGGCAACGATTATGGCTACACCTTC
>NA|TRBJ1-3|NA|TRBV3-1
CASSQLLGGNTIYF
TGTGCCAGCAGCCAACTCCTCGGCGGAAACACCATATATTTT
>few|TRBJ2-2|TRBD1|TRBV7-9
CASSPLGQTNTGELFF
TGTGCCAGCAGCCCCCTGGGACAGACGAACACCGGGGAGCTGTTTTTT
>many|TRBJ2-7|NA|TRBV6-2/TRBV6-3
CASSYMNGYEQYF
TGTGCCAGCAGTTATATGAATGGGTACGAGCAGTACTTC
>many|TRBJ1-6|NA|TRBV18
CASSPLITGSNSPLHF
TGTGCCAGCTCACCTCTCATAACAGGGAGCAATTCACCCCTCCACTTT
>NA|TRBJ2-7|TRBD1|TRBV29-1
CSVGTAVYEQYF
TGCAGCGTGGGGACAGCTGTCTACGAGCAGTACTTC
>few|TRBJ2-2|NA|TRBV6-2/TRBV6-3
CAAGTENTGELFF
TGTGCCGCGGGGACCGAGAACACCGGGGAGCTGTTTTTT
>NA|TRBJ2-5|TRBD2|TRBV6-6
CASGIAGGPGETQYF
TGTGCCAGCGGTATAGCGGGGGGCCCCGGGGAGACCCAGTACTTC
>NA|TRBJ2-2|NA|TRBV5-6
CASSLGVTTGELFF
TGTGCCAGCAGCTTGGGCGTGACCACCGGGGAGCTGTTTTTT
>many|TRBJ2-1|NA|TRBV24-1
CATSDTRSGNEQFF
TGTGCCACCAGTGATACCAGGTCGGGCAATGAGCAGTTCTTC
>NA|TRBJ2-5|NA|TRBV5-1
CASSLDAAGKETQYF
TGCGCCAGCAGCTTGGATGCCGCTGGTAAAGAGACCCAGTACTTC
>few|TRBJ2-2|NA|TRBV4-3
CASSRGGGDTGELFF
TGCGCCAGCAGCCGGGGAGGGGGTGACACCGGGGAGCTGTTTTTT
>few|TRBJ2-7|NA|TRBV9
CASSVDGGQGAYEQYF
TGTGCCAGCAGCGTAGATGGTGGGCAGGGAGCCTACGAGCAGTACTTC
>NA|TRBJ2-4|TRBD1|TRBV6-2/TRBV6-3
CASTYGGTGVNIQYF
TGTGCCAGCACATACGGCGGGACAGGGGTAAACATTCAGTACTTC
>NA|TRBJ1-2|NA|TRBV6-2/TRBV6-3
CASSYSISGYDLYGYTF
TGTGCCAGCAGTTACTCGATCTCGGGGTATGATCTCTATGGCTACACCTTC
>few|TRBJ1-2|TRBD1|TRBV27
CASSPRDRVALNGYTF
TGTGCCAGCAGTCCCCGGGACAGGGTCGCGTTGAATGGCTACACCTTC
>few|TRBJ2-1|TRBD1|TRBV29-1
CSMTGGLGEQFF
TGCAGCATGACAGGGGGTTTGGGTGAGCAGTTCTTC
>many|TRBJ2-3|TRBD2|TRBV10-3
CAIRAGLAFTDTQYF
TGTGCCATCAGGGCGGGACTAGCCTTCACAGATACGCAGTATTTT
>few|TRBJ1-1|TRBD1|TRBV20-1
CSARLPPDRENTEAFF
TGCAGTGCTAGGTTACCCCCGGACAGGGAGAACACTGAAGCTTTCTTT
>few|TRBJ1-2|NA|TRBV4-3
CASSQDADSHYGYTF
TGCGCCAGCAGCCAAGACGCGGACAGCCACTATGGCTACACCTTC
>few|TRBJ2-3|NA|TRBV20-1
CSARGHTQYF
TGCAGTGCTAGAGGACATACGCAGTATTTT
>NA|TRBJ2-3|NA|TRBV4-1
CASSPSMGRTDTQYF
TGCGCCAGCAGCCCCTCAATGGGGCGCACAGATACGCAGTATTTT
>many|TRBJ2-5|NA|TRBV7-2
CASSSWAHYPETQYF
TGTGCCAGCAGCTCGTGGGCGCACTACCCAGAGACCCAGTACTTC
>NA|TRBJ2-1|NA|TRBV6-4
CASSDSPQESYSEQFF
TGTGCCAGCAGTGACTCGCCTCAGGAGTCTTACAGTGAGCAGTTCTTC
>few|TRBJ2-5|NA|TRBV12-3/TRBV12-4
CASSFLKTQYF
TGTGCCAGCAGTTTCCTTAAGACCCAGTACTTC
>NA|TRBJ2-3|TRBD2|TRBV4-3
CASSQEGGEFTQYF
TGCGCCAGCAGCCAAGAGGGGGGGGAGTTTACGCAGTATTTT
>many|TRBJ2-7|NA|TRBV7-2
CASSLGPGHTYEQYF
TGTGCCAGCAGCTTAGGACCGGGACACACCTACGAGCAGTACTTC
>many|TRBJ2-1|TRBD1|TRBV27
CASSRQGGSYNEQFF
TGTGCCAGCAGTCGACAGGGGGGCTCCTACAATGAGCAGTTCTTC
>NA|TRBJ1-1|TRBD1|TRBV2
CASSDPGGGLDTEAFF
TGTGCCAGCAGTGACCCAGGGGGGGGGTTGGACACTGAAGCTTTCTTT
>NA|TRBJ1-1|TRBD1|TRBV7-9
CASDTAGGRDTEAFF
TGTGCCAGCGATACCGCAGGGGGCCGGGACACTGAAGCTTTCTTT
>NA|TRBJ2-3|TRBD1|TRBV14
CASSPIYRDRNSDTQYF
TGTGCCAGCAGCCCTATTTACCGGGACAGAAATTCAGATACGCAGTATTTT
>NA|TRBJ2-1|NA|TRBV7-2
CASSLAGRGIYNEQFF
TGTGCCAGCAGCTTAGCGGGGCGGGGTATTTACAATGAGCAGTTCTTC
>few|TRBJ1-3|NA|TRBV6-6
CASSPGRDRNTIYF
TGTGCCAGCAGCCCAGGACGGGATAGAAACACCATATATTTT
>once|TRBJ2-5|TRBD2|TRBV5-1
CASSLDGTTEETQYF
TGCGCCAGCAGCTTGGACGGGACTACCGAAGAGACCCAGTACTTC
>many|TRBJ2-1|NA|TRBV7-3
CASSLTRTVSYNEQFF
TGTGCCAGCAGCTTAACCCGGACAGTCTCCTACAATGAGCAGTTCTTC
>NA|TRBJ2-1|NA|TRBV7-9
CASSLPGVPPYNEQFF
TGTGCCAGCAGCCTCCCGGGCGTTCCACCATACAATGAGCAGTTCTTC
>NA|TRBJ2-1|NA|TRBV20-1
CSPGTLTGYEQFF
TGCAGTCCAGGGACCCTCACAGGGTATGAGCAGTTCTTC
>few|TRBJ1-5|NA|TRBV30
CAWSVYGVGQPQHF
TGTGCCTGGAGTGTATATGGGGTCGGGCAGCCCCAGCATTTT
>once|TRBJ1-2|NA|TRBV7-2
CASSQLTSLGYTF
TGTGCCAGCAGCCAGCTTACTTCTCTGGGCTACACCTTC
>many|TRBJ2-6|NA|TRBV10-3
CAISDQVASGANVLTF
TGTGCCATCAGTGACCAGGTCGCCTCTGGGGCCAACGTCCTGACTTTC
>few|TRBJ2-1|TRBD1|TRBV3-1
CASSQVETGEAFF
TGTGCCAGCAGCCAAGTGGAGACAGGGGAGGCGTTCTTC
>NA|TRBJ1-2|NA|TRBV14
CASSQGRGGGYTF
TGTGCCAGCAGCCAAGGCCGGGGTGGCGGCTACACCTTC
>many|TRBJ2-1|NA|TRBV3-1
CASSQDSPVYNEQFF
TGTGCCAGCAGCCAAGATTCCCCAGTCTACAATGAGCAGTTCTTC
>few|TRBJ2-3|TRBD2|TRBV7-8
CASNLLAGLSTDTQYF
TGTGCCAGCAACTTACTAGCGGGCCTTAGCACAGATACGCAGTATTTT
>few|TRBJ2-1|NA|TRBV6-5
CASSYYRGRTYNEQFF
TGTGCCAGCAGTTACTATCGGGGACGCACCTACAATGAGCAGTTCTTC
>NA|TRBJ1-4|NA|TRBV7-9
CASQLGVGDEKLFF
TGTGCCAGCCAACTAGGGGTAGGGGATGAAAAACTGTTTTTT